This T cell receptor (beta chain) was recorded in a study of ipilimumab plus nivolumab after autologous stem cell transplantation. Study-wide context: DLBCL patients had primary refractory or relapsed disease. Study results and caveats: The authors say TCR, Treg and microbiome findings warrant further study.

Patients got 3 mg/kg IV nivolumab weeks 1, 4, 7, 10, then biweekly through week 26. Concerning this clone itself: Antigen unknown.

With 2 bases clipped from V and 5 bases from J, the junction kept 12 bases outside the gene matches. The CDR3 totals 18 residues. Germline CDR1 and CDR2: SGHTA and FQGNSA. Only in-frame clones appear in the TCRdb table, and some are missing; sequencing was by immunoSEQ multiplex PCR. The repertoire has around 17,000 clones, over 60% of them found once; the top ten carry 20% to 25%. This chain links TRBV7-2 with TRBJ2-2, with 9 nucleotides matching TRBD2. The clonotype was recovered from a male donor with diffuse large B-cell lymphoma. Sequencing used PBMCs, obtained in a trial of ipilimumab plus nivolumab as post-transplant consolidation. CDR3 protein: CASSLLTASGISTGELFF. In DNA, the CDR3 is TGTGCCAGCAGCTTACTTACGGCTAGCGGGATTTCGACCGGGGAGCTGTTTTTT.